A single sample is the source of the 31 T cell receptor beta chains below, sequenced in a study of T cell repertoires in cytomegalovirus infection. No cognate antigen is known for these TCRs. TCRdb ran MiXCR on the reads and lists one entry per CDR3 protein. The data contain 830,000 or so distinct CDR3 sequences, about 30% of them singletons. Sequenced here: cultured CD8+ T cells from PBMCs, sampled from culture after CMV antigen stimulation. Every receptor here comes from a human donor in good health (CMV status not recorded). Some clones in this sample may be carry-over from other donors' samples.

This sequence joins TRBV15 and TRBJ1-1, with D hard to call. Germline-derived CDR1 and CDR2 are LNHNV and YYDKDF (reference sequence). The CDR3 has 15 residues. V lost 0 bases, J lost 0 bases, and 8 bases lay in between. The chain's CDR3 is CATSRDRPMNTEAFF. The CDR3 region has the DNA TGTGCCACCAGCAGAGACAGACCAATGAACACTGAAGCTTTCTTT.

This clonotype occurred a few times. The chain joins TRBV29-1 to TRBJ2-7; 8 nucleotides line up with TRBD1. Germline V gene sequence: CDR1 SQVTM, CDR2 ANQGSEA. The CDR3 contains 14 residues. V shed 6 bases, J shed 0 bases, and the junction held 7 bases outside the gene matches. The CDR3 loop reads CSVLTGASSYEQYF. CDR3 DNA sequence: TGCAGCGTCCTGACAGGGGCGAGCTCCTACGAGCAGTACTTC.

The chain uses TRBV29-1 and TRBJ1-4; 9 positions match TRBD1. The ends lost 3 bases at V and 7 bases at J; junction bases unmatched: 3. The CDR3 covers 13 residues. Germline V gives CDR1 SQVTM, CDR2 ANQGSEA. CDR3 sequence: CSVEGTGPEKLFF. CDR3 coding DNA: TGCAGCGTTGAGGGGACAGGGCCTGAAAAACTGTTTTTT.

The chain recombines TRBV7-9 with TRBJ1-2; D gene uncertain. V was shortened by 1 base and J by 7 bases, with 13 bases between the two germline ends. The CDR3 runs 14 residues. Germline CDR1 and CDR2: SEHNR and FQNEAQ (reference sequence). The CDR3 coding sequence is TGTGCCAGCAGCTTAGAGCCCCAGCACTCTGGCTACACCTTC. It specifies CASSLEPQHSGYTF. The full variable domain, with the rest looked up from reference TRBV7-9 and TRBJ1-2, is DTGVSQNPRHKITKRGQNVTFRCDPISEHNRLYWYRQTLGQGPEFLTYFQNEAQLEKSRLLSDRFSAERPKGSFSTLEIQRTEQGDSAMYLCASSLEPQHSGYTFGSGTRLTVV.

The rearrangement uses TRBV10-2 and TRBJ1-1; perhaps TRBD1 as D (5 bases). Trimming shortened V by 5 bases and J by 8 bases, and 12 bases separated the two germline ends. The germline CDR1 and CDR2 sequences are WSHSY and SAAADI. This CDR3 region has 12 residues. Here the CDR3 reads CASSPTEGEAFF. CDR3 sequence (DNA): TGCGCCAGCAGTCCGACCGAGGGGGAAGCTTTCTTT.

The V call is TRBV7-9, the J call TRBJ2-2; weak D call: TRBD1 (5 bases). The germline gives CDR1 SEHNR, CDR2 FQNEAQ (reference sequence). Trimming took 5 bases from V and 2 from J, leaving 12 bases between them. This CDR3 has 15 amino acids. The CDR3 coding sequence is TGTGCCAGCAGCCAGACAGCGAGAAACACCGGGGAGCTGTTTTTT. It translates to CASSQTARNTGELFF.

This clonotype was counted ten times or more. This sequence joins TRBV6-1 and TRBJ1-1, with D unclear. V was clipped by 2 bases and J by 5 bases, with 18 bases between them. Germline V gene data show CDR1 as MNHNS and CDR2 as SASEGT. This CDR3 is 16 amino acids long. DNA of the CDR3: TGTGCCAGCAGTGAACGGGTGGTAGGCGTTTTGACTGAAGCTTTCTTT. Its protein product is CASSERVVGVLTEAFF.

This clonotype was detected a few times. The V gene is TRBV6-6, the J gene TRBJ2-7; tentative D call: TRBD2 (6 bases). CDR1 and CDR2 from the germline V gene are MNHNY and SVGAGI (reference sequence). Trimming removed 7 bases from V and 0 bases from J, with 16 bases in between. This CDR3 comprises 15 residues. The CDR3 region is CASTTGEAGSYEQYV. As DNA, the CDR3 is TGTGCCAGCACTACGGGGGAAGCGGGCTCCTACGAGCAGTACGTC.

A word on this clonotype: A much larger clone differs by one base, so this may be a read error. The chain carries TRBV7-2 and TRBJ2-1; a possible D gene is TRBD2 (6 bases). CDR3 length: 16 residues. Germline V gene sequence: CDR1 SGHTA, CDR2 FQGNSA. CDR3 DNA: TGTGCCGGCAGCTTATGGGGGGAGCACGTCGACAATGAGCAGTTCTTC. It yields the protein CAGSLWGEHVDNEQFF. The whole variable domain, filled in from reference TRBV7-2 and TRBJ2-1, reads GAGVSQSPSNKVTEKGKDVELRCDPISGHTALYWYRQSLGQGLEFLIYFQGNSAPDKSGLPSDRFSAERTGGSVSTLTIQRTQQEDSAVYLCAGSLWGEHVDNEQFFGPGTRLTVL.

The rearrangement uses TRBV20-1 and TRBJ1-1; D remains unclear. Germline values: CDR1 DFQATT, CDR2 SNEGSKA (reference sequence). V lost 0 bases, J lost 8 bases, and 16 bases lay in between. The CDR3 contains 14 residues. The CDR3 DNA is TGCAGTGCTAGAGATGAACAGACCAAAGGGGAAGCTTTCTTT. Translation: CSARDEQTKGEAFF.

The chain combines TRBV10-3 with TRBJ2-7, with 8 bases fitting TRBD1. The length of the CDR3 is 14 residues. Losses at the gene ends were 3 bases for V and 2 bases for J; bases not matched to a gene: 3. Germline loops: CDR1 ENHRY, CDR2 SYGVKD. This CDR3 is CAISDVTGAYEQYV. For the CDR3, the DNA is TGTGCCATCAGTGATGTGACAGGGGCCTACGAGCAGTACGTC.

As for this clonotype: With a much larger clone just one base away, this may be a read error. The genes are TRBV12-3 or TRBV12-4 and TRBJ2-5; possible D gene TRBD1, 5 bases. This CDR3 has 14 amino acids. The CDR3 protein is CASSSQGQQEAQYF. Written as DNA, the CDR3 is TGTGCCAGCAGTTCTCAGGGTCAGCAAGAGGCCCAGTACTTC.

This rearrangement joins TRBV19 to TRBJ2-7; D unresolved. The germline gives CDR1 LNHDA, CDR2 SQIVND (reference sequence). The V end was cut by 2 bases, the J end by 3 bases, with 5 bases between. This CDR3 region has 12 residues. CDR3 in DNA: TGTGCCAGTAGTATATCAGGCTACGAGCAGTACTTC. This sequence encodes CASSISGYEQYF.

On this clonotype itself: This may be a read error: a much more frequent sequence differs by one nucleotide. This is likely a read error, given that the CDR3 carries no conserved phenylalanine or tryptophan at its end. The rearrangement uses TRBV28 and TRBJ1-6, with D possibly being TRBD1 (5 bases). Trimming took 5 bases from V and 6 from J, leaving 8 bases between them. Per the germline V gene, CDR1 is MDHEN and CDR2 is SYDVKM. The CDR3 covers 13 residues. The CDR3 loop is CASSPGPNSPLHL. DNA of the CDR3: TGTGCCAGCAGTCCGGGACCTAATTCACCCCTCCACCTT.

The chain links TRBV6-2 or TRBV6-3 to TRBJ2-7; 8 bases align to TRBD1. Germline assignment: CDR1 MNHEY and CDR2 SVGEGT. Germline trimming cut 9 bases from V and 2 bases from J; bases unmatched to any gene: 9. The CDR3 is 14 amino acids. The CDR3 here is CASIRGQGTYEQYV. The CDR3 nucleotides read TGTGCCAGTATCCGAGGACAGGGTACCTACGAGCAGTACGTC.

This chain links TRBV4-3 with TRBJ2-5; no clear D. Trimming shortened V by 1 base and J by 4 bases, and 13 bases separated the two germline ends. In germline, CDR1 is LGHNA, CDR2 YSLEER. The CDR3 loop spans 15 amino acids. The CDR3 loop reads CASSQVLTAGETQYF. The CDR3 nucleotides are TGCGCCAGCAGCCAAGTCTTAACGGCTGGAGAGACCCAGTACTTC.

This clonotype was recorded a few times. The J gene is TRBJ1-1, the V gene TRBV7-9, with a weak D call TRBD1 (5 bases). This CDR3 region has 14 residues. Trimming pared 4 bases from V and 4 bases from J, leaving 13 bases between. Germline V lookup: CDR1 SEHNR, CDR2 FQNEAQ (reference sequence). CDR3 in DNA: TGTGCCAGCAGCTCCGCCGCGGGGGGCACTGAAGCTTTCTTT. Translated, it gives CASSSAAGGTEAFF. The whole variable domain, remainder taken from reference TRBV7-9 and TRBJ1-1, is DTGVSQNPRHKITKRGQNVTFRCDPISEHNRLYWYRQTLGQGPEFLTYFQNEAQLEKSRLLSDRFSAERPKGSFSTLEIQRTEQGDSAMYLCASSSAAGGTEAFFGQGTRLTVV.

In its sample, this clonotype was seen a few times. CDR3 sequence reads: CASSQGQGSGANVLTF. Here the CDR3 DNA reads TGTGCCAGCAGCCAAGGACAGGGATCTGGGGCCAACGTCCTGACTTTC. V is TRBV14 and J is TRBJ2-6; TRBD1 matches 7 bases. Germline-derived CDR1 and CDR2 are SGHDN and FVKESK. This CDR3 comprises 16 residues. Losses at the gene ends were 1 base for V and 1 base for J; bases not matched to a gene: 1.

This clonotype was recorded a few times. This CDR3 is CASSIPGQGRGYNEQFF. The CDR3 nucleotides read TGTGCCAGTAGTATTCCGGGACAGGGACGGGGTTACAATGAGCAGTTCTTC. The V and J genes are TRBV19 and TRBJ2-1; TRBD1 agrees at 9 bases. The germline gives CDR1 LNHDA, CDR2 SQIVND (reference sequence). There are 17 residues in the CDR3. J gave up 4 bases and V 3 bases, and 10 bases lay outside the gene matches.

V is TRBV12-3 or TRBV12-4 and J is TRBJ2-3; D possibly corresponds to TRBD1 (6 bases). This CDR3 is built from 14 residues. The ends were cut back, 3 bases at V and 2 bases at J, with 9 bases in the middle. The CDR3 protein is CASSLSGDTDTQYF. CDR3 sequence (DNA): TGTGCCAGCAGTTTGTCAGGGGACACAGATACGCAGTATTTT.

The chain combines TRBV5-5 with TRBJ2-4, with D possibly called TRBD1 or TRBD2 (5 bases each). Trimming removed 0 bases at V and 0 bases at J, with 7 bases between. This CDR3 is built from 15 residues. The V gene's germline CDR1 is SGHKS and CDR2 YYEKEE (reference sequence). CDR3 sequence: CASSLEGTAKNIQYF. The CDR3 DNA is TGTGCCAGCAGCTTGGAGGGGACAGCCAAAAACATTCAGTACTTC.

This clonotype was detected only a few times. The chain is built from TRBV5-6 and TRBJ2-7, with 8 bases matching TRBD2. V shed 0 bases, J shed 4 bases, and the junction held 9 bases outside the gene matches. Germline V CDR1 and CDR2: SGHDT, YYEEEE. CDR3 length: 16 amino acids. The CDR3 DNA sequence: TGTGCCAGCAGCTTGGCTCGGTCTAGCGGGCTGTACGAGCAGTACTTC. Encoded protein: CASSLARSSGLYEQYF.

The rearrangement links TRBV6-6 to TRBJ2-2; 7 nucleotides match TRBD1. The CDR3 covers 14 residues. The V gene end was trimmed by 5 bases and the J gene end by 7 bases; junction bases not matched to a gene: 7. CDR1 MNHNY and CDR2 SVGAGI come from the germline V gene (reference sequence). The CDR3 bases are TGTGCCAGCAGTGAACTCGGGACAGTCGGGGAGCTGTTTTTT. Its protein is CASSELGTVGELFF.

The CDR3: CASGLGVGREAFF. In DNA form, the CDR3 reads TGTGCTAGTGGTTTGGGTGTTGGTAGGGAAGCTTTCTTT. The chain links TRBV12-5 to TRBJ1-1, with D uncertain. The CDR3 has 13 amino acids. Trimming shortened V by 1 base and J by 8 bases, and 11 bases separated the two germline ends. The germline V gene has CDR1 LGHNT and CDR2 FRNRAP.

This clonotype was picked up many times. The rearrangement uses TRBV12-3 or TRBV12-4 and TRBJ1-1; the D gene is possibly TRBD1 (5 bases). The CDR3 length is 16 residues. The ends were cut back, 3 bases at V and 3 bases at J, with 17 bases in the middle. CDR3 bases: TGTGCCAGCAGTTTCTGGGTGGAGCGGGGGGACACTGAAGCTTTCTTT. The encoded protein is CASSFWVERGDTEAFF.

J is TRBJ2-7 and V is TRBV6-2 or TRBV6-3; D is possibly TRBD1 or TRBD2 (7 bases each). Germline lookup yields CDR1 MNHEY and CDR2 SVGEGT. There are 18 residues in the CDR3. Trimming shortened V by 6 bases and J by 8 bases, and 32 bases separated the two germline ends. The CDR3 DNA follows: TGTGCCAGCAGCCTAGGGAGGGACAAGGACAGGAAGAGCAACAAGCAGTACGTC. Its protein is CASSLGRDKDRKSNKQYV.

The chain couples TRBV7-9 to TRBJ1-2, with TRBD1 identical over 9 bases. The CDR3 is 14 residues long. The ends lost 3 bases at V and 7 bases at J; junction bases unmatched: 6. CDR1 SEHNR and CDR2 FQNEAQ come from the germline V gene (reference sequence). The CDR3 is CASSFAGTGLGYTF. The CDR3 DNA follows: TGTGCCAGCAGCTTTGCCGGGACAGGGCTTGGCTACACCTTC.

The chain employs TRBV7-6 and TRBJ1-1; perhaps TRBD1 as D (5 bases). Germline values: CDR1 SGHVS, CDR2 FNYEAQ. The CDR3 runs 14 residues. V lost 5 bases, J lost 3 bases, and 13 bases lay in between. The CDR3 region is CASSQRGADTEAFF. CDR3 sequence (DNA): TGTGCCAGCAGCCAAAGAGGGGCAGACACTGAAGCTTTCTTT.

Notes on this clonotype: Mismatch with germline at one junction end may stem from a read error. The chain joins TRBV4-1 to TRBJ2-7; the D gene is possibly TRBD1 (7 bases). The CDR3 length is 13 residues. Per the germline V gene, CDR1 is MGHRA and CDR2 is YSYEKL. The CDR3 sequence: CVSSQEGGDRQYF. The CDR3 DNA is TGTGTCAGCAGCCAAGAAGGAGGGGACAGGCAGTACTTC.

The chain couples TRBV20-1 to TRBJ2-7; TRBD1 matches at 8 bases. The CDR3 loop spans 13 amino acids. V shed 5 bases and J 3 bases; nucleotides not matched to a gene: 6. Looked up from germline, CDR1 is DFQATT and CDR2 is SNEGSKA (reference sequence). The chain's CDR3 is CSAGGQGSYEQYF. CDR3 coding DNA: TGCAGTGCTGGAGGACAGGGTAGCTACGAGCAGTACTTC.

This clonotype was counted between two and nine times. The J gene is TRBJ2-5, the V gene TRBV7-9; 7 nucleotides align to TRBD1. Trimming removed 2 bases from V and 0 bases from J; junction bases left unmatched: 3. CDR1 and CDR2 from the germline V gene are SEHNR and FQNEAQ (reference sequence). The CDR3 is made up of 15 amino acids. The CDR3 reads CASSLRGQYQETQYF. CDR3 sequence (DNA): TGTGCCAGCAGCTTACGGGGACAGTACCAAGAGACCCAGTACTTC.